This TCR beta chain was recorded in a study of T-cell memory formation after mild COVID-19 (dated by TCRdb to the early 2020s). Concerning the study at large: TCR sequence clusters from the two donors were found to be largely donor specific. In two donors, T-cell clones that expanded and contracted after mild COVID-19 were followed by sequencing TCRalpha and TCRbeta repertoires longitudinally. The cohort comprised two young, previously healthy adult volunteers, one female and one male. Paper-wide results and their limitations: The study included only a couple of mild cases, and larger cohorts that include severe cases with pre-infection samples were judged to be necessary. Some responding clones were found in pre-infection memory, which suggests that pre-existing cross-reactive memory T cells took part in the SARS-CoV-2 response. Clones that contracted from day 15 to 85 showed balanced CD4/CD8 phenotypes, whereas a second wave of clones that expanded from day 15 to 37 leaned towards CD4+. Contracting CD4+ clones turned up mainly in the CM and EM memory subsets, whereas EMRA was where CD8+ clones were enriched. The second-wave clones that peaked on day 37 were not confirmed to be SARS-CoV-2 specific.

Sequencing took place on an Illumina NovaSeq 6000. Using 5'RACE with constant-segment primers, TCRalpha and TCRbeta cDNA libraries were constructed, with sample barcodes and unique molecular identifiers added in the process. RNA was extracted from every sample with Trizol reagent. The libraries were amplified in two PCR steps, and the second step added a second sample barcode and Illumina TruSeq adapters. Sequencing of libraries was performed on an Illumina NovaSeq with 2 x 150 bp paired-end reads. The source study handled its data this way. With migec v1.2.7, reads were demultiplexed and then collapsed into UMI-guided consensus sequences. Using mixcr v2.1.11, the UMI consensuses were aligned to TRA and TRB V and J templates and assembled into clonotypes. Clonotypes were classified as expanded or contracted when called significant by both edgeR and NoisET, with noise models trained on biological replicates. For edgeR calls, the thresholds were a false discovery rate-adjusted p below 0.01 and a log2 fold-change of 1. As an exploratory analysis of dynamics, max-normalized trajectories of the 1000 most abundant clonotypes were examined with PCA combined with hierarchical clustering. Each responding clone was given a CD4 or CD8 phenotype based on the CD4+ and CD8+ repertoires, which had been sequenced separately. TCRdb's own reprocessing of the public reads used fastp at Q25 and MiXCR and kept productive beta chains. Rows with one shared CDR3 protein collapse into an entry with the most common genes and DNA. The V and J calls come from TCRdb's annotation, not from the publication. The sample table holds 470,000 or so distinct CDR3 sequences, of which approximately 25% were seen once. The ten largest clones represent roughly an eighth of the sample.

This clonotype was detected a few times. It has no known antigen specificity. Nothing much larger sits one base from this clone, and base qualities are not available. PBMCs were isolated by Ficoll-Paque density gradient centrifugation. Spanning cysteine to phenylalanine, the CDR3 consists of 13 amino acids. This entry keeps only the CDR3 DNA: 39 bases, framed from base 1. The junction carries 10 bases between V and J, which are trimmed by 1 base and 7 bases respectively. CDR1 SEHNR and CDR2 FQNEAQ were looked up in the germline V gene (reference sequence). Material: PBMCs or a T cell subset sorted from them (not recorded which). The clonotype comes from an adult woman who had mild COVID-19 (a few samples of this study predate the infection). The sample titles of this study are shuffled in the database, so cell type and time point are left out; the donor was told from shared clones. Here the chain combines TRBV7-9 and TRBJ2-5; a tentative D call is TRBD2 (6 bases match). At the DNA level, the sequence is TGTGCCAGCAGCTTAGGGGACTTAGGGACCCAGTACTTC. The encoded protein is CASSLGDLGTQYF.